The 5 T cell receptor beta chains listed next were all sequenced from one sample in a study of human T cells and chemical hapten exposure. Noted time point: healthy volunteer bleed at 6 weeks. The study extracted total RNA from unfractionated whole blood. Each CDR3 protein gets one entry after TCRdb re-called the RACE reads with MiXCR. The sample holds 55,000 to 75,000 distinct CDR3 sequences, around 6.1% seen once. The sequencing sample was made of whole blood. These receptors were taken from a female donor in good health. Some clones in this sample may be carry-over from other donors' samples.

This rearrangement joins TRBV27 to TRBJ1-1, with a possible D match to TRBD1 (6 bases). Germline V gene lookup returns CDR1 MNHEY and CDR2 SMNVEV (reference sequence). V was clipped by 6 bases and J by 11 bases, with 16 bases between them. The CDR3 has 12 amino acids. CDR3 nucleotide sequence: TGTGCCAGCAGCAGTTGGGGGCGCGGGGCTTTCTTT. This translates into CASSSWGRGAFF.

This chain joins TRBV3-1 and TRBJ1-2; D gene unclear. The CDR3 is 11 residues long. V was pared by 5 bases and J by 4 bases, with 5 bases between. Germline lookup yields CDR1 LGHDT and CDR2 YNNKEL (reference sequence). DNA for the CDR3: TGTGCCAGCAGCTCAGCCTATGGCTACACCTTC. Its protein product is CASSSAYGYTF.

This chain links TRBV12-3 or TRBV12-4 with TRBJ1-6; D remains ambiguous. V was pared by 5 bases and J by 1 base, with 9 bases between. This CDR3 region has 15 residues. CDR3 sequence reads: CASSPSRSYNSPLHF. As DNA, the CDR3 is TGTGCCAGCAGTCCCAGTCGGTCCTATAATTCACCCCTCCACTTT.

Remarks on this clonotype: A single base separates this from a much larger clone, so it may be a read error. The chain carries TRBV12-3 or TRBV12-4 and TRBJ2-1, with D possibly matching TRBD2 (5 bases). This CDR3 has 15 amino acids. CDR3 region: CASSLAGVSHNEQFF. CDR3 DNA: TGTGCCAGCAGTTTAGCGGGAGTCTCCCACAATGAGCAGTTCTTC.

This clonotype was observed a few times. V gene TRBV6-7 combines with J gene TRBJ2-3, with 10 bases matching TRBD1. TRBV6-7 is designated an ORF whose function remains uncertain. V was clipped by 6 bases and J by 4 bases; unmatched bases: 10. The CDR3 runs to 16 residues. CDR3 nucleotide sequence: TGTGCCAGCAGCCCACCAGACAGGGGGCCGGCAGATACGCAGTATTTT. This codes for CASSPPDRGPADTQYF.